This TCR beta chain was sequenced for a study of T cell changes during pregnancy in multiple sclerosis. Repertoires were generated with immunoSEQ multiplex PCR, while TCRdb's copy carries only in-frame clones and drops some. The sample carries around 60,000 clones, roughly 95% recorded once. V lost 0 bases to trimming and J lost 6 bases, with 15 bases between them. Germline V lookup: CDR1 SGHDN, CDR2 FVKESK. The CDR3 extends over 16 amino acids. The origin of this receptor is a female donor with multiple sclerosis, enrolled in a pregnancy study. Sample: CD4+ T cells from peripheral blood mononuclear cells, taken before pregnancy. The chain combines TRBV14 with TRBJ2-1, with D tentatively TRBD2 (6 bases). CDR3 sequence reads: CASSQDIGAGSNEQFF. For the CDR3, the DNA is TGTGCCAGCAGCCAAGATATAGGAGCGGGTAGCAATGAGCAGTTCTTC.